These 8 T cell receptor beta chains were sequenced from one sample in a study of graft-versus-host responses after intestinal transplantation. The data were produced by immunoSEQ multiplex PCR, yet TCRdb's version contains in-frame clones alone and is incomplete. The table includes around 30,000 clones, roughly 85% detected once. Sample: PBMCs, taken roughly 68 weeks after intestinal transplantation. The receptors derive from a human patient who received an intestinal transplant, so some T cells may come from the graft donor.

V is TRBV27 and J is TRBJ2-1; TRBD2 might be the D (6 bases). Germline CDR1 is MNHEY and CDR2 is SMNVEV (reference sequence). The V end was cut by 4 bases, the J end by 0 bases, with 13 bases between. The CDR3 has 16 amino acids. CDR3 sequence (DNA): TGTGCCAGCAGTTCCCTAGCGTTGGTCTCCTACAATGAGCAGTTCTTC. Translating it yields CASSSLALVSYNEQFF.

The chain couples TRBV4-1 to TRBJ1-1, with 7 bases lining up with TRBD1. This CDR3 contains 16 residues. In germline, CDR1 is MGHRA, CDR2 YSYEKL. With 0 bases clipped from V and 1 base from J, the junction kept 5 bases outside the gene matches. CDR3 in DNA: TGCGCCAGCAGCCAAGACTCTACAGGGGCGAACACTGAAGCTTTCTTT. This codes for CASSQDSTGANTEAFF.

This rearrangement joins TRBV4-2 to TRBJ2-7; TRBD2 agrees at 11 bases. The germline V gene has CDR1 LGHNA and CDR2 YNFKEQ. This CDR3 has 15 residues. J gave up 3 bases and V 0 bases, and 1 base lay outside the gene matches. The DNA of the CDR3 is TGTGCCAGCAGCCAAGAGGGGACTAGCGGCTACGAGCAGTACTTC. It translates to CASSQEGTSGYEQYF.

The chain recombines TRBV19 with TRBJ1-2; D call uncertain. V lost 9 bases to trimming and J lost 0 bases, with 11 bases between them. The length of the CDR3 is 13 residues. CDR1 is LNHDA, CDR2 SQIVND, per germline (reference sequence). The CDR3 DNA follows: TGTGCCAGCCGTTTAGAGGCTAACTATGGCTACACCTTC. This codes for CASRLEANYGYTF.

The genes are TRBV2 and TRBJ2-3; 10 nucleotides line up with TRBD1. CDR3 length: 16 amino acids. With 5 bases clipped from V and 2 bases from J, the junction kept 7 bases outside the gene matches. Germline CDR1 and CDR2: SNHLY and FYNNEI. CDR3 nucleotide sequence: TGTGCCAGCAGTTCCTCCGGGACAGGGGTCACAGATACGCAGTATTTT. Protein sequence: CASSSSGTGVTDTQYF.

The gene calls are TRBV14 and TRBJ2-7; 11 bases are shared with TRBD1. Germline CDR1 is SGHDN and CDR2 is FVKESK. The V and J ends lost 2 bases and 4 bases, in that order; junction bases with no gene match: 13. The CDR3 loop spans 18 amino acids. This chain's CDR3 is CASSQLRTGGAAGYEQYF. The CDR3 DNA reads TGTGCCAGCAGCCAATTACGGACAGGGGGCGCCGCTGGTTACGAGCAGTACTTC.

V gene TRBV2 combines with J gene TRBJ2-1; TRBD2 agrees at 14 bases. The CDR3 has 15 residues. After removal of 7 bases from V and 6 bases from J, the junction contained 5 bases not matched to a gene. CDR1 is SNHLY, CDR2 FYNNEI, per germline. The CDR3 is CASTEGTSGSNEQFF. In DNA form, the CDR3 reads TGTGCCAGCACCGAAGGGACTAGCGGGAGCAATGAGCAGTTCTTC.

The CDR3 region has the DNA TGTGCCAGCAGTCTAGCGGGAGGGCCTAATGAGCAGTTCTTC. It translates to CASSLAGGPNEQFF. This sequence joins TRBV7-3 and TRBJ2-1; the match to TRBD2 covers 12 bases. This CDR3 is built from 14 residues. Germline lookup yields CDR1 SGHTA and CDR2 FQGTGA. V lost 6 bases, J lost 7 bases, and 4 bases stayed unmatched.